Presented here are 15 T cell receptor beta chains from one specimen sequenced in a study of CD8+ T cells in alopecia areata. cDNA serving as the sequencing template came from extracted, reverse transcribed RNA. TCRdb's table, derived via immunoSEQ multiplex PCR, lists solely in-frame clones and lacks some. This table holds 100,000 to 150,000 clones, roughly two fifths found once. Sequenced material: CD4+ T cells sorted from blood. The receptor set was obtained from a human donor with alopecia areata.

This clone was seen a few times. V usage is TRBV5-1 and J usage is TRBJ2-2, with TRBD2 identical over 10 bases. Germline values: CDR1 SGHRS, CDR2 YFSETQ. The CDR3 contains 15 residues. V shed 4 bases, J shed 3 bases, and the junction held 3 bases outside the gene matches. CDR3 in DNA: TGCGCCAGCAGCCATCTAGCGGGGGACACCGGGGAGCTGTTTTTT. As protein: CASSHLAGDTGELFF.

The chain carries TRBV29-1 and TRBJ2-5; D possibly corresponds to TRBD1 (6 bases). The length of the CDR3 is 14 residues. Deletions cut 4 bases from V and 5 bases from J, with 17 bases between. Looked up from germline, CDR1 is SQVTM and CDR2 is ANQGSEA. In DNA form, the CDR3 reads TGCAGCGTTGCAGGGGCGCGGGTTTTGGAGACCCAGTACTTC. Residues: CSVAGARVLETQYF. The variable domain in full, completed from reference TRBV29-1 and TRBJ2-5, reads SAVISQKPSRDICQRGTSLTIQCQVDSQVTMMFWYRQQPGQSLTLIATANQGSEATYESGFVIDKFPISRPNLTFSTLTVSNMSPEDSSIYLCSVAGARVLETQYFGPGTRLLVL.

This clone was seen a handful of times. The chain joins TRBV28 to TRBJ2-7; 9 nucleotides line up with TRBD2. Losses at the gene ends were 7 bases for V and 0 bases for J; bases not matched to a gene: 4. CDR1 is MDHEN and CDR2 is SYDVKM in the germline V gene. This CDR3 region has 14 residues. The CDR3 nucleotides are TGTGCCAGCAAGGTAGCGGGGGCCTCCTACGAGCAGTACTTC. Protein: CASKVAGASYEQYF.

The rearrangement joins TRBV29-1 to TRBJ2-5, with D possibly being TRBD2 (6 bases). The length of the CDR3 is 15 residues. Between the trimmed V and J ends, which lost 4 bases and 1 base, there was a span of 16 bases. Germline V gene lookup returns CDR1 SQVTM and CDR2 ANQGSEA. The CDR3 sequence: CSVAVWRGAQETQYF. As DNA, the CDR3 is TGCAGCGTTGCGGTTTGGAGGGGAGCCCAAGAGACCCAGTACTTC.

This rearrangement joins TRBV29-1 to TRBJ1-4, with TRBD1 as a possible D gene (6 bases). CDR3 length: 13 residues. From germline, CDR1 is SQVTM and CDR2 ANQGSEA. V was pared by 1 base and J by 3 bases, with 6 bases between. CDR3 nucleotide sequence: TGCAGCGTTGAAGGGGGGCCTAATGAAAAACTGTTTTTT. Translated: CSVEGGPNEKLFF.

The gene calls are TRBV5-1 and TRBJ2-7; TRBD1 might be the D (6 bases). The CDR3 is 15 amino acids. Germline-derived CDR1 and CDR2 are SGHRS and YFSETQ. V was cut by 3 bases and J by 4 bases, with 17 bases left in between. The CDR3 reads CASSWLGQAGYEQYF. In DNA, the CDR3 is TGCGCCAGCAGCTGGCTGGGACAAGCAGGGTACGAGCAGTACTTC.

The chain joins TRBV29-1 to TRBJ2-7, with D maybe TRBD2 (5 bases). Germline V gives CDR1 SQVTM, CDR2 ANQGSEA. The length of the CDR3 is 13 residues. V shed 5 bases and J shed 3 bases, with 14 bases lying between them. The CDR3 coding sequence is TGCAGCGTTCGGGGATCGGGCGACTACGAGCAGTACTTC. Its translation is CSVRGSGDYEQYF.

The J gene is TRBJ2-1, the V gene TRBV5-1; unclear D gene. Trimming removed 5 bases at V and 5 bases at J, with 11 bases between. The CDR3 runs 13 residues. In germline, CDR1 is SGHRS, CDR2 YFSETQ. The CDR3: CASRANGDNEQFF. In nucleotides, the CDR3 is TGCGCCAGCAGGGCCAATGGGGACAATGAGCAGTTCTTC.

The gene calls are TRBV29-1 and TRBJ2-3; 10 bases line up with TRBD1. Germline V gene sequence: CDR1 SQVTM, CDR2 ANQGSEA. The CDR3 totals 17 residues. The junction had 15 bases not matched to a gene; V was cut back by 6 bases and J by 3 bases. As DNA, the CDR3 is TGCAGCGTATCTCCGGGACAGGGGACTTGGGGGACAGATACGCAGTATTTT. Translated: CSVSPGQGTWGTDTQYF.

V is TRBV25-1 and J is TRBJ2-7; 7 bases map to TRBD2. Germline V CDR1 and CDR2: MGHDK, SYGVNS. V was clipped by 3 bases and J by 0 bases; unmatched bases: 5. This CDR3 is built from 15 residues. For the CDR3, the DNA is TGTGCCAGCAGTGACGGGGCGGGGGTCTCCTACGAGCAGTACTTC. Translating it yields CASSDGAGVSYEQYF.

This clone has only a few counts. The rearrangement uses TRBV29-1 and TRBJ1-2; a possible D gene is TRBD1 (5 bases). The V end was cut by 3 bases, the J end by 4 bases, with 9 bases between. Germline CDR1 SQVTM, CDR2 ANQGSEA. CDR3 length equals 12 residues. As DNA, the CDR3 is TGCAGCGTTGAGGGGACGCTCTATGGCTACACCTTC. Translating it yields CSVEGTLYGYTF.

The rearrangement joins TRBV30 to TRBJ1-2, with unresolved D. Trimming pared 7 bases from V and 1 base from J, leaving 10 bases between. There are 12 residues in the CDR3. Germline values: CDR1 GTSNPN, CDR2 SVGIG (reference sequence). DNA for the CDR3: TGTGCCTTCGGACCGAATAACTATGGCTACACCTTC. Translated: CAFGPNNYGYTF.

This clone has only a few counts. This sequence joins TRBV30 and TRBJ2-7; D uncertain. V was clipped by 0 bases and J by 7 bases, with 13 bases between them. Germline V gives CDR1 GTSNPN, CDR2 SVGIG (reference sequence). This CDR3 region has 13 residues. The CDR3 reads CAWSVSTFGEQYF. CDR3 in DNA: TGTGCCTGGAGTGTGTCGACATTTGGGGAGCAGTACTTC.

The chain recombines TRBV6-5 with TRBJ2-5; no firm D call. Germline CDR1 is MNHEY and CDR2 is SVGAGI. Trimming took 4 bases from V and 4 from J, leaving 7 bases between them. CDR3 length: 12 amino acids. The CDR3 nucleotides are TGTGCCAGCAGTTCATCGGGAGAGACCCAGTACTTC. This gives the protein CASSSSGETQYF.

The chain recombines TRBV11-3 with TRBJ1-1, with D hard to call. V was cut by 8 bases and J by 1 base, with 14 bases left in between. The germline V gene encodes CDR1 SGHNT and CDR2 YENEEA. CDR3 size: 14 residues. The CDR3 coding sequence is TGTGCCAGCCCTCTACCCCCAAGGAACACTGAAGCTTTCTTT. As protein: CASPLPPRNTEAFF.